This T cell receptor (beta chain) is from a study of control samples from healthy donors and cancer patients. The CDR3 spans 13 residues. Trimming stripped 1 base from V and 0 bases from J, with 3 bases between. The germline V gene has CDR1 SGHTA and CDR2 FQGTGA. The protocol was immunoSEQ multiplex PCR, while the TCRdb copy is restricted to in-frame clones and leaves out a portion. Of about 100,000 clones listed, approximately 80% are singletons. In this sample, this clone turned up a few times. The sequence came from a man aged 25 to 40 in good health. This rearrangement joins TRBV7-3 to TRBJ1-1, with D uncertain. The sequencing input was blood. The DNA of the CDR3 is TGTGCCAGCAGCTTAATGGTGAACACTGAAGCTTTCTTT. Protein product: CASSLMVNTEAFF.